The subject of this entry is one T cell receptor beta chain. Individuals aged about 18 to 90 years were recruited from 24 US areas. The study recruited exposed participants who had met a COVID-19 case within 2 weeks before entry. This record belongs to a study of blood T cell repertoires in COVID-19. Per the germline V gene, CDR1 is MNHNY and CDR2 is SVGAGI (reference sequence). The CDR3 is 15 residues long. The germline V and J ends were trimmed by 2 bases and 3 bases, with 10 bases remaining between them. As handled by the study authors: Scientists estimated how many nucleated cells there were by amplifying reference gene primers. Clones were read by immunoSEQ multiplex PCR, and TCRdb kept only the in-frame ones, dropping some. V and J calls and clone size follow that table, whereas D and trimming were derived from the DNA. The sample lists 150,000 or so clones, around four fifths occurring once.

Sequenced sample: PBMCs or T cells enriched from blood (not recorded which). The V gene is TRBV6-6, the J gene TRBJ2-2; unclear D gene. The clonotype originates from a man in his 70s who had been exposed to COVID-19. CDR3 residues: CASSYIPQDTGELFF. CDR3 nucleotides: TGTGCCAGCAGTTACATCCCGCAGGACACCGGGGAGCTGTTTTTT.